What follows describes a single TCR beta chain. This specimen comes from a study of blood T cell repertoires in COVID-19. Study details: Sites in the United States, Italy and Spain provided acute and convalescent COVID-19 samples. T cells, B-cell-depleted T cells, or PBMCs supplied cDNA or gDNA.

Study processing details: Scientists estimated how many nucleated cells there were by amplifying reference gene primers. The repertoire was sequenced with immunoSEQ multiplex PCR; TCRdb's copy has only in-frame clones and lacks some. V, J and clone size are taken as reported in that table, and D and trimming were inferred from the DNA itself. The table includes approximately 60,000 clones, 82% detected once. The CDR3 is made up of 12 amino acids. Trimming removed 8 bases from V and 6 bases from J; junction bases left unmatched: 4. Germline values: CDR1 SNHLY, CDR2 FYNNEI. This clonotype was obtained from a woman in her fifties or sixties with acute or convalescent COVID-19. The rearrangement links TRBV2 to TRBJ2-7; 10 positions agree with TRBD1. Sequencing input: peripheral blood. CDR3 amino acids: CASGTGVREQYF. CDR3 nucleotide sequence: TGTGCCAGCGGGACAGGGGTCCGCGAGCAGTACTTC.